One and the same sample provided the 4 T cell receptor beta chains below, sequenced in a study of T cell responses to AZD1222 COVID-19 vaccine listed by TCRdb under 2021. Library creation used the immunoSEQ multiplex PCR assay. The source is immuneACCESS, and TCRdb retained only in-frame sequences with V and J called. Part of the clones is not carried over; for the studies checked, unresolved V genes explain less than half of this, and the remainder is unexplained. This sample lists about 97,000 clones; about 89% were detected once. Jointly, the top ten make up around 7% of the sample. Explained via the paper, the time point label denotes: baseline before first vaccination. The sample was peripheral blood, taken on day 0 of AZD1222 vaccination. These receptors were obtained from an adult in good health.

CDR3 region: CASSGRSGLTQETQYF. CDR3 DNA sequence: TGTGCCAGCAGCGGCCGCTCGGGACTAACCCAAGAGACCCAGTACTTC. This chain links TRBV9 with TRBJ2-5; 7 nucleotides line up with TRBD2. V trimming: 3 bases; J trimming: 1 base; junction bases outside the gene matches: 9. Germline V gene sequence: CDR1 SGDLS, CDR2 YYNGEE. The CDR3 is 16 amino acids.

The rearrangement joins TRBV4-2 to TRBJ2-3; D might be TRBD2 (6 bases). V gave up 8 bases and J gave up 3 bases, with 12 bases separating them. Germline CDR1 LGHNA, CDR2 YNFKEQ. The CDR3 is made up of 13 amino acids. The CDR3 DNA reads TGTGCCAGCGGGGCTAGCGATACAGATACGCAGTATTTT. This encodes CASGASDTDTQYF.

V usage is TRBV28 and J usage is TRBJ2-1; TRBD2 matches 11 bases. The V gene's germline CDR1 is MDHEN and CDR2 SYDVKM. V dropped 4 bases and J dropped 5; count of bases not matched to a gene: 7. This CDR3 region has 16 residues. The CDR3 sequence: CASSSGLAGQDNEQFF. The CDR3 bases are TGTGCCAGCAGTTCCGGACTAGCGGGCCAGGACAATGAGCAGTTCTTC.

This clone occurred once. The chain combines TRBV10-2 with TRBJ1-2; D unclear. The length of the CDR3 is 12 residues. Trimming shortened V by 8 bases and J by 5 bases, and 12 bases separated the two germline ends. From germline, CDR1 is WSHSY and CDR2 SAAADI. CDR3 coding DNA: TGCGCCAGCTCAACACAACTATATGGCTACACCTTC. Encoded protein: CASSTQLYGYTF.